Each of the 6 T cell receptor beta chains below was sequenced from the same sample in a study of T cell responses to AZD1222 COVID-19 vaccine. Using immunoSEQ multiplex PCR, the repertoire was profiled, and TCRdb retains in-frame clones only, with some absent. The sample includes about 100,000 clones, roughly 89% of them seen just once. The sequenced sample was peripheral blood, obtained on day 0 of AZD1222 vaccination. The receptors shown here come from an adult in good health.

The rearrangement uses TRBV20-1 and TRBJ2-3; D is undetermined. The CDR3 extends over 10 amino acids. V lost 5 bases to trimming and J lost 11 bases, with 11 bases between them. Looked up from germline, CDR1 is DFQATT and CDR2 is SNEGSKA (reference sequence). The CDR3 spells CSAPTRWQYF. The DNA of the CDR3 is TGCAGTGCTCCTACGAGGTGGCAGTATTTT.

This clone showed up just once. The CDR3, as DNA: TGTGCCAGCAGCCACCACTCAACTAATGAAAAACTGTTTTTT. Its protein product is CASSHHSTNEKLFF. The chain uses TRBV6-5 and TRBJ1-4; no firm D call. From germline, CDR1 is MNHEY and CDR2 SVGAGI. This CDR3 has 14 amino acids. V shed 6 bases and J shed 0 bases, with 8 bases lying between them.

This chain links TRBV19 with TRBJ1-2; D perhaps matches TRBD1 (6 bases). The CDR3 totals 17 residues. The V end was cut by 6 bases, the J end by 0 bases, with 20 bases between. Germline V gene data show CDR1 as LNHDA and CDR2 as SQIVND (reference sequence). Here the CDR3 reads CASRLSAGGLSNYGYTF. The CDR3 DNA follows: TGTGCCAGTAGGTTAAGTGCTGGGGGGCTGTCTAACTATGGCTACACCTTC.

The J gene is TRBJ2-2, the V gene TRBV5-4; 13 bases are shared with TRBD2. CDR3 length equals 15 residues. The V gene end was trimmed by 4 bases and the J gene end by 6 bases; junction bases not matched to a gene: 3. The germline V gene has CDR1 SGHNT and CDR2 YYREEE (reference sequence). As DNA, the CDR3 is TGTGCCAGCAGCCGACTAGCGGGAGGAGCCGGGGAGCTGTTTTTT. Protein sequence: CASSRLAGGAGELFF.

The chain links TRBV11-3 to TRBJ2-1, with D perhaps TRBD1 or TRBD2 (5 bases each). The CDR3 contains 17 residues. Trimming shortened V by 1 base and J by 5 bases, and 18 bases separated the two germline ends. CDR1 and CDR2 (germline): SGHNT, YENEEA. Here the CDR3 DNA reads TGTGCCAGCAGCTTAGGGGGGACGGTTGGGCCCGACAATGAGCAGTTCTTC. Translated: CASSLGGTVGPDNEQFF.

The CDR3 nucleotides read TGTGCCAGCAGTGACGACGGGAACAATGAGCAGTTCTTC. This sequence encodes CASSDDGNNEQFF. This chain joins TRBV6-4 and TRBJ2-1; TRBD2 is a possible D gene (5 bases). The CDR3 covers 13 residues. V lost 2 bases to trimming and J lost 5 bases, with 7 bases between them. Per the germline V gene, CDR1 is MRHNA and CDR2 is SNTAGT.